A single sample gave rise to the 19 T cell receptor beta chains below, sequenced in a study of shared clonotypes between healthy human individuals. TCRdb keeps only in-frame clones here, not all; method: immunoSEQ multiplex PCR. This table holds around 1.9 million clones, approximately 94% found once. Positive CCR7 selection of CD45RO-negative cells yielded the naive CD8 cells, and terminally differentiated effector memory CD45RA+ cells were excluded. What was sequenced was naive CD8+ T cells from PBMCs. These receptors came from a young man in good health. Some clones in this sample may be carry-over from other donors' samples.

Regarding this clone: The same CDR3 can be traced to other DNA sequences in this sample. DNA of the CDR3: TGTGCCAGCAGCTTGGGCTCGTCCTACAATGAGCAGTTCTTC. Protein sequence: CASSLGSSYNEQFF. The rearrangement uses TRBV5-6 and TRBJ2-1; D uncertain. The CDR3 sequence is 14 residues long. Trimming took off 0 bases at V and 1 base at J, with 5 bases between the two ends. The germline V gene encodes CDR1 SGHDT and CDR2 YYEEEE. Based on the CDR3 plus reference TRBV5-6 and TRBJ2-1, the full variable domain is DAGVTQSPTHLIKTRGQQVTLRCSPKSGHDTVSWYQQALGQGPQFIFQYYEEEERQRGNFPDRFSGHQFPNYSSELNVNALLLGDSALYLCASSLGSSYNEQFFGPGTRLTVL.

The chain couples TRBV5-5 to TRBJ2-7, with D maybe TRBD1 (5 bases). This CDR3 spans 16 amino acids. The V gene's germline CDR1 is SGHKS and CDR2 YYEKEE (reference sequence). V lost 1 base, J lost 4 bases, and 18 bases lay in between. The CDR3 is CASSLQVGLSLYEQYF. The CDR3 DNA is TGTGCCAGCAGCTTGCAGGTGGGGCTTAGTTTATACGAGCAGTACTTC. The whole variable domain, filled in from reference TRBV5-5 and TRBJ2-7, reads DAGVTQSPTHLIKTRGQQVTLRCSPISGHKSVSWYQQVLGQGPQFIFQYYEKEERGRGNFPDRFSARQFPNYSSELNVNALLLGDSALYLCASSLQVGLSLYEQYFGPGTRLTVT.

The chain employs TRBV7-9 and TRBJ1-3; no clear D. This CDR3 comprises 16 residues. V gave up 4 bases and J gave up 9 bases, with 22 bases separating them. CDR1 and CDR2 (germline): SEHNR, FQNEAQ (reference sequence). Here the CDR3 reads CASSSDVPSPSSTIYF. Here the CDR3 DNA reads TGTGCCAGCAGCTCGGACGTACCTAGCCCCTCTAGCACCATATATTTT.

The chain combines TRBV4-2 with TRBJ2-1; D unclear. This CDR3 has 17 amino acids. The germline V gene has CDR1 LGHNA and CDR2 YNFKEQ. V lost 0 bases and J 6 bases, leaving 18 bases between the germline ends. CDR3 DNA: TGTGCCAGCAGCCAAGATTCGGCCCCCCCACCCGGCAATGAGCAGTTCTTC. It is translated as CASSQDSAPPPGNEQFF.

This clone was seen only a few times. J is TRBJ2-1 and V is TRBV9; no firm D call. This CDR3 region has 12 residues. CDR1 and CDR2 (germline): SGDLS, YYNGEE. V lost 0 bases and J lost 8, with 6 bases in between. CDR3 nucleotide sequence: TGTGCCAGCAGCGTAGATAGGGATGAGCAGTTCTTC. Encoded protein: CASSVDRDEQFF.

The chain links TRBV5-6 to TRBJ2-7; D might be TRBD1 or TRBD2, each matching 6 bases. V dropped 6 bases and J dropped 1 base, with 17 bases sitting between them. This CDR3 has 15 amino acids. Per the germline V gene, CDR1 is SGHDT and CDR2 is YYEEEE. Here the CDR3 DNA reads TGTGCCAGCAAGGATGGGGGCGCGGGGTCCTACGAGCAGTACTTC. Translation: CASKDGGAGSYEQYF.

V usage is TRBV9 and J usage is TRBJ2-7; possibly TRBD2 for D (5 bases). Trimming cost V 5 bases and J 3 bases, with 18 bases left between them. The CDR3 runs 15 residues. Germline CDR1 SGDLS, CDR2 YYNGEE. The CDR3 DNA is TGTGCCAGCAGTTCGGCGAGCGGCAGACACTACGAGCAGTACTTC. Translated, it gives CASSSASGRHYEQYF.

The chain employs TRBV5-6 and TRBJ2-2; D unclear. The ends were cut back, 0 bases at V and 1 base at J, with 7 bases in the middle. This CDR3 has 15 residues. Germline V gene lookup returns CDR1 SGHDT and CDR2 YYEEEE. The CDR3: CASSLGAGNTGELFF. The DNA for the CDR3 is TGTGCCAGCAGCTTGGGGGCAGGGAACACCGGGGAGCTGTTTTTT.

The CDR3 spells CASTPGVSPNTDTQYF. The CDR3 DNA follows: TGTGCCAGCACCCCCGGCGTTTCTCCTAACACAGATACGCAGTATTTT. The chain couples TRBV2 to TRBJ2-3; D gene unclear. The V and J ends lost 7 bases and 2 bases respectively, with 19 bases between them. The CDR3 sequence is 16 residues long. The germline CDR1 and CDR2 sequences are SNHLY and FYNNEI.

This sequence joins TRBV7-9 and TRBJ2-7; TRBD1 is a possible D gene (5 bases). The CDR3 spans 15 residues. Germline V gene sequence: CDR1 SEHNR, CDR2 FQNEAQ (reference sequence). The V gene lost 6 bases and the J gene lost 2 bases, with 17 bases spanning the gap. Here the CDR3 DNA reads TGTGCCAGCAGTCCACTTTTGGACATAACCTACGAGCAGTACTTC. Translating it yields CASSPLLDITYEQYF.

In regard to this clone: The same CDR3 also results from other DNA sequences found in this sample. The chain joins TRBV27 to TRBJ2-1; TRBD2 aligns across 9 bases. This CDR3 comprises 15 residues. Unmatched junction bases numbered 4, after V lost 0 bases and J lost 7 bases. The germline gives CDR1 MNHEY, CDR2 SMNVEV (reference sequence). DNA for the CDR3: TGTGCCAGCAGTTTATCGGCGGGAGGGGGGAATGAGCAGTTCTTC. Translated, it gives CASSLSAGGGNEQFF.

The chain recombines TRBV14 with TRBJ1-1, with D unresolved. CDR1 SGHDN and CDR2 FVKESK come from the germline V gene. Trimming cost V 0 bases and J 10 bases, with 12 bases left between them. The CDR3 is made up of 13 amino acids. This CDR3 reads CASSQDRRLGAFF. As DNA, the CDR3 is TGTGCCAGCAGCCAAGATAGGAGGTTAGGAGCTTTCTTT.

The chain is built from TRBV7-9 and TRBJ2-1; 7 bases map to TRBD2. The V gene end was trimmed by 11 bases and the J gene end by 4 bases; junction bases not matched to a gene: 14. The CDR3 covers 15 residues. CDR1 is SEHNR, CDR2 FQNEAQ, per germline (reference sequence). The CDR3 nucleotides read TGTGCCGATTCGGGGGGACGGACGGGATACAATGAGCAGTTCTTC. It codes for CADSGGRTGYNEQFF. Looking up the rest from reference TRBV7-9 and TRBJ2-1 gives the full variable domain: DTGVSQNPRHKITKRGQNVTFRCDPISEHNRLYWYRQTLGQGPEFLTYFQNEAQLEKSRLLSDRFSAERPKGSFSTLEIQRTEQGDSAMYLCADSGGRTGYNEQFFGPGTRLTVL.

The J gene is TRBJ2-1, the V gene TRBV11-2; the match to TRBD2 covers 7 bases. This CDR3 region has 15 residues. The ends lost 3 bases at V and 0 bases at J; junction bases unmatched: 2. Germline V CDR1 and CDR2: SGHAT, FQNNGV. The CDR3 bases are TGTGCCAGCAGCTTGGCGGGAGCCTCCTACAATGAGCAGTTCTTC. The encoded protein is CASSLAGASYNEQFF.

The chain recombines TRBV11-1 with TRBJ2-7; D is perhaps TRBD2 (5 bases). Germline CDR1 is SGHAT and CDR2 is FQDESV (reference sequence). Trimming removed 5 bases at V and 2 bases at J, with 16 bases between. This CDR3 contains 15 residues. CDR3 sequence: CASSVVAGDTYEQYF. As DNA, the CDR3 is TGTGCCAGCAGCGTTGTCGCGGGTGATACCTACGAGCAGTACTTC. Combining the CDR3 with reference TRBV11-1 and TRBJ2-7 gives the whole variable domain EAEVAQSPRYKITEKSQAVAFWCDPISGHATLYWYRQILGQGPELLVQFQDESVVDDSQLPKDRFSAERLKGVDSTLKIQPAELGDSAMYLCASSVVAGDTYEQYFGPGTRLTVT.

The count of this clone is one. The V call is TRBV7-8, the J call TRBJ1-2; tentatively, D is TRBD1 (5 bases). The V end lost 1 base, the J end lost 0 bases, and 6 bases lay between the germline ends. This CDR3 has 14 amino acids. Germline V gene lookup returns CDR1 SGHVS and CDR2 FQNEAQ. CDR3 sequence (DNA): TGTGCCAGCAGCTTAGACAGGTCTAACTATGGCTACACCTTC. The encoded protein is CASSLDRSNYGYTF.

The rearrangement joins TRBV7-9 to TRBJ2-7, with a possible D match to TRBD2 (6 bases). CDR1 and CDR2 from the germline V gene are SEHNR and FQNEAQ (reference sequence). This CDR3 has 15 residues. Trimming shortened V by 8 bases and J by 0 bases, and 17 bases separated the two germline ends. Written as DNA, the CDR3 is TGTGCCAGCGGAGAGGGACTTGAAAGCTCCTACGAGCAGTACTTC. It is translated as CASGEGLESSYEQYF. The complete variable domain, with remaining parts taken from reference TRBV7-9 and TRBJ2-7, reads DTGVSQNPRHKITKRGQNVTFRCDPISEHNRLYWYRQTLGQGPEFLTYFQNEAQLEKSRLLSDRFSAERPKGSFSTLEIQRTEQGDSAMYLCASGEGLESSYEQYFGPGTRLTVT.

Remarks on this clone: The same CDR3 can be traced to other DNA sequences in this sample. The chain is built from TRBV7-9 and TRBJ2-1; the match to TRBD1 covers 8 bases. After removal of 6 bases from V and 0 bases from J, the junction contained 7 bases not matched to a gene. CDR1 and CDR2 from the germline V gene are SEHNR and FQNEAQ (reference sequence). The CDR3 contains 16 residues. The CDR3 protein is CASSPRQGSSYNEQFF. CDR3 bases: TGTGCCAGCAGTCCAAGACAGGGGAGCTCCTACAATGAGCAGTTCTTC.

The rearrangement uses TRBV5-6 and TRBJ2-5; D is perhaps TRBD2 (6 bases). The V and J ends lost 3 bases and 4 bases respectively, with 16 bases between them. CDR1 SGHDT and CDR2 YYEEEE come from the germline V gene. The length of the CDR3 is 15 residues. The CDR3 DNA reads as TGTGCCAGCAGCTGGGGACTCCGAGGGCCAGAGACCCAGTACTTC. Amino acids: CASSWGLRGPETQYF.